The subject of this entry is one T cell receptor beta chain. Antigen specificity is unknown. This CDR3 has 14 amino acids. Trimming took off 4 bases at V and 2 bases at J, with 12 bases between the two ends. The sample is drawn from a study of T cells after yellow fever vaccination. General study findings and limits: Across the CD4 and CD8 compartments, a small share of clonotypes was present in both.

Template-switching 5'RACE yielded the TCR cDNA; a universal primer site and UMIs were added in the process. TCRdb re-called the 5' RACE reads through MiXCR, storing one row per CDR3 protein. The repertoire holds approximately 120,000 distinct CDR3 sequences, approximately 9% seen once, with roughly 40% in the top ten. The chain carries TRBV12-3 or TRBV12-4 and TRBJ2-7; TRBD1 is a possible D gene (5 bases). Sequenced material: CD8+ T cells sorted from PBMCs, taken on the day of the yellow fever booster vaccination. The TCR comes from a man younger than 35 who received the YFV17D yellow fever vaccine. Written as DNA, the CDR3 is TGTGCCAGCAGTTCGCCAGGGTTACCCTACGAGCAGTACTTC. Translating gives CASSSPGLPYEQYF.